These 15 T cell receptor beta chains originate from one sample sequenced in a study of cytomegalovirus exposure and HLA in healthy donors. Vbeta (60) and Jbeta (13) primers were used in the PCR. Profiling relied on immunoSEQ multiplex PCR, and the TCRdb table lists in-frame clones only, not all of them. This table holds 150,000 to 200,000 clones, roughly 80% found once. Material for sequencing was PBMCs. Source of these receptors: a woman between 18 and 29 years old in good health and CMV-seropositive.

The chain links TRBV7-2 to TRBJ1-2, with D tentatively TRBD1 (6 bases). The CDR3 contains 15 residues. The germline V gene encodes CDR1 SGHTA and CDR2 FQGNSA. Trimming took off 1 base at V and 2 bases at J, with 11 bases between the two ends. The CDR3 sequence is CASSLETTGNYGYTF. The CDR3 region has the DNA TGTGCCAGCAGCTTAGAGACTACAGGGAACTATGGCTACACCTTC. The full variable domain, completed using reference TRBV7-2 and TRBJ1-2, is GAGVSQSPSNKVTEKGKDVELRCDPISGHTALYWYRQSLGQGLEFLIYFQGNSAPDKSGLPSDRFSAERTGGSVSTLTIQRTQQEDSAVYLCASSLETTGNYGYTFGSGTRLTVV.

The V and J genes are TRBV7-3 and TRBJ2-5; 9 bases map to TRBD2. V dropped 5 bases and J dropped 3; count of bases not matched to a gene: 7. CDR1 is SGHTA, CDR2 FQGTGA, per germline. CDR3 length: 15 amino acids. The CDR3 region is CASSQAGGIEETQYF. The CDR3 nucleotides are TGTGCCAGCAGCCAAGCGGGGGGCATAGAAGAGACCCAGTACTTC.

This chain links TRBV28 with TRBJ2-1, with 8 bases aligning to TRBD2. Germline loops: CDR1 MDHEN, CDR2 SYDVKM. The V gene end was trimmed by 6 bases and the J gene end by 13 bases; junction bases not matched to a gene: 20. The CDR3 is made up of 16 amino acids. The CDR3 spells CASSGGGLGTKLEQFF. The CDR3 bases are TGTGCCAGCAGCGGGGGGGGGCTAGGGACTAAACTTGAACAGTTCTTC.

The chain has TRBV19 and TRBJ2-2, with 12 bases matching TRBD1. The V gene's germline CDR1 is LNHDA and CDR2 SQIVND (reference sequence). The CDR3 contains 15 residues. V shed 3 bases and J 6 bases; nucleotides not matched to a gene: 2. The CDR3 DNA is TGTGCCAGTAGTATGGGACAGGGGGCAGCCGGGGAGCTGTTTTTT. It yields the protein CASSMGQGAAGELFF.

Here the CDR3 reads CASSYDGGPHNEQFF. CDR3 nucleotides: TGTGCCAGCAGTTACGACGGGGGGCCGCACAATGAGCAGTTCTTC. The chain uses TRBV6-6 and TRBJ2-1, with D perhaps TRBD2 (7 bases). Trimming took 2 bases from V and 5 from J, leaving 13 bases between them. This CDR3 is built from 15 residues. Germline assignment: CDR1 MNHNY and CDR2 SVGAGI (reference sequence).

This chain links TRBV7-2 with TRBJ2-6; the D gene is possibly TRBD2 (5 bases). The CDR3 has 17 residues. Trimming stripped 2 bases from V and 0 bases from J, with 11 bases between. Germline V gene lookup returns CDR1 SGHTA and CDR2 FQGNSA. CDR3 residues: CASSLRVGDSGANVLTF. CDR3 nucleotide sequence: TGTGCCAGCAGCTTAAGGGTCGGGGACTCTGGGGCCAACGTCCTGACTTTC.

V usage is TRBV28 and J usage is TRBJ2-5; 10 positions agree with TRBD1. Germline V gene data show CDR1 as MDHEN and CDR2 as SYDVKM. The CDR3 sequence is 15 residues long. Trimming at V came to 4 bases and at J to 5 bases, leaving 7 bases not matched to a gene. The CDR3 loop is CASSYGTGEGETQYF. The CDR3 bases are TGTGCCAGCAGTTACGGGACAGGGGAAGGGGAGACCCAGTACTTC.

This clone has more than one count but fewer than ten. The chain employs TRBV7-9 and TRBJ1-1, with D hard to call. Germline lookup yields CDR1 SEHNR and CDR2 FQNEAQ (reference sequence). CDR3 length: 12 amino acids. V was pared by 4 bases and J by 1 base, with 4 bases between. The CDR3 here is CASSSSNTEAFF. In DNA form, the CDR3 reads TGTGCCAGCAGCTCGTCGAACACTGAAGCTTTCTTT.

The rearrangement joins TRBV28 to TRBJ2-1, with 9 nucleotides matching TRBD2. Germline CDR1 is MDHEN and CDR2 is SYDVKM. The junction had 5 bases not matched to a gene; V was cut back by 7 bases and J by 7 bases. The CDR3 sequence is 13 residues long. CDR3 sequence: CASNAGGPNEQFF. The CDR3 region has the DNA TGTGCCAGCAATGCGGGGGGGCCAAATGAGCAGTTCTTC.

J is TRBJ2-3 and V is TRBV6-4, with TRBD2 matching over 11 bases. This CDR3 is 15 amino acids long. In germline, CDR1 is MRHNA, CDR2 SNTAGT. Trimming cost V 5 bases and J 7 bases; bases outside gene matches: 8. The CDR3 reads CASSLAGGSGNTQYF. The CDR3 region has the DNA TGTGCCAGCAGTCTAGCGGGGGGCTCCGGAAATACGCAGTATTTT.

The chain joins TRBV2 to TRBJ2-7; 9 bases align to TRBD1. The V gene end was trimmed by 6 bases and the J gene end by 5 bases; junction bases not matched to a gene: 11. The CDR3 has 15 amino acids. Germline V lookup: CDR1 SNHLY, CDR2 FYNNEI. The CDR3 loop is CASRPGTGSLNEQYF. CDR3 DNA: TGTGCCAGCAGACCCGGGACAGGGAGCCTAAACGAGCAGTACTTC.

The J gene is TRBJ1-2, the V gene TRBV10-1; no firm D call. V was cut by 8 bases and J by 3 bases, with 7 bases left in between. There are 11 residues in the CDR3. CDR1 and CDR2 (germline): WNHNN, SYGVQD (reference sequence). CDR3 coding DNA: TGCGCCAGCCACATATACTATGGCTACACCTTC. Translation gives CASHIYYGYTF.

The V call is TRBV7-9, the J call TRBJ1-2; 7 bases map to TRBD1. CDR3 length: 14 residues. The germline V gene has CDR1 SEHNR and CDR2 FQNEAQ (reference sequence). V trimming: 5 bases; J trimming: 5 bases; junction bases outside the gene matches: 8. The CDR3 DNA reads TGTGCCAGCAGCACATCGGGGACAGCTTATGGCTACACCTTC. Its translation: CASSTSGTAYGYTF.

The chain links TRBV25-1 to TRBJ2-7; D is possibly TRBD1 (5 bases). This CDR3 has 16 residues. The germline V gene encodes CDR1 MGHDK and CDR2 SYGVNS. With 2 bases removed from V and 0 bases from J, the gap between germline ends came to 14 bases. The CDR3 sequence: CASSEREAGISYEQYF. CDR3 nucleotides: TGTGCCAGCAGTGAAAGAGAGGCAGGGATCTCCTACGAGCAGTACTTC.

The chain has TRBV21-1 and TRBJ1-3; no DNA check was done on the table's D call, TRBD1. TRBV21-1 is a documented pseudogene. The CDR3 has 14 residues. The CDR3 is CASSNGRARNTIYF. CDR3 bases: TGTGCCAGCAGCAATGGCAGGGCGCGGAACACCATATATTTT.